One and the same sample provided the 16 T cell receptor beta chains below, sequenced in a study of T-cell reconstitution after alpha-beta-depleted transplantation in children. Unique molecular identifiers were used in preparing the TCRbeta library. TCRdb called the PCR reads again in MiXCR, with one record for every CDR3 protein. The sample has about 610,000 distinct CDR3 sequences, roughly 27% seen once. The input for sequencing was PBMCs, taken before TCRalphabeta/CD19-depleted stem cell transplant. These receptors all stem from a boy younger than two with Wiskott-Aldrich syndrome, due to receive a stem cell transplant.

CDR3 DNA sequence: TGTGCCACCAGTGATCCGGGACTAGTTGACAATGAGCAGTTCTTC. It codes for CATSDPGLVDNEQFF. The chain employs TRBV24-1 and TRBJ2-1; TRBD2 matches 8 bases. There are 15 residues in the CDR3. V gave up 3 bases and J gave up 5 bases; unmatched junction bases: 5. Per the germline V gene, CDR1 is KGHDR and CDR2 is SFDVKD.

The chain joins TRBV28 to TRBJ1-5; D remains ambiguous. Trimming removed 4 bases at V and 0 bases at J, with 13 bases between. The CDR3 is made up of 16 amino acids. The V gene's germline CDR1 is MDHEN and CDR2 SYDVKM. The CDR3 DNA is TGTGCCAGCAGTTCGTTCGGGAGGCCTAGCAATCAGCCCCAGCATTTT. Amino acids: CASSSFGRPSNQPQHF. The full variable domain, rest sourced from reference TRBV28 and TRBJ1-5, is DVKVTQSSRYLVKRTGEKVFLECVQDMDHENMFWYRQDPGLGLRLIYFSYDVKMKEKGDIPEGYSVSREKKERFSLILESASTNQTSMYLCASSSFGRPSNQPQHFGDGTRLSIL.

There are a few counts of this clonotype. The chain has TRBV12-3 or TRBV12-4 and TRBJ2-7; D is unclear. The CDR3 is made up of 14 amino acids. V was cut by 1 base and J by 2 bases, with 9 bases left in between. CDR3 in DNA: TGTGCCAGCAGTTTAGTACCCGAGACCTACGAGCAGTACTTC. It yields the protein CASSLVPETYEQYF.

This clonotype has more than one count but fewer than ten. The gene calls are TRBV5-1 and TRBJ1-2; D remains ambiguous. Looked up from germline, CDR1 is SGHRS and CDR2 is YFSETQ. Trimming pared 0 bases from V and 7 bases from J, leaving 16 bases between. The CDR3 is 15 amino acids. The CDR3 DNA follows: TGCGCCAGCAGCTTGGCCGAAGGTGGGTTCGGTGGCTACACCTTC. As protein: CASSLAEGGFGGYTF.

The V gene is TRBV6-1, the J gene TRBJ2-1, with TRBD2 identical over 11 bases. CDR1 and CDR2 from the germline V gene are MNHNS and SASEGT. After removal of 10 bases from V and 5 bases from J, the junction contained 7 bases not matched to a gene. The CDR3 is 14 amino acids. The CDR3 nucleotides are TGTGCCACCCACACGGGACTAGCGGACAATGAGCAGTTCTTC. Residues: CATHTGLADNEQFF.

This clonotype has more than one count but fewer than ten. The junction departs from the called germline gene at one end, perhaps through a read error. This chain uses TRBV12-3 or TRBV12-4 with TRBJ2-1; TRBD2 matches 7 bases. The CDR3 runs to 15 residues. The CDR3 reads CASSIAGPLYNEQFF. CDR3 nucleotide sequence: TGTGCCAGCAGTATAGCGGGCCCCTTATACAATGAGCAGTTCTTC.

The V and J genes are TRBV5-1 and TRBJ2-7; either TRBD1 or TRBD2 may supply D (5 bases each). CDR1 SGHRS and CDR2 YFSETQ come from the germline V gene. Trimming shortened V by 4 bases and J by 6 bases, and 11 bases separated the two germline ends. The CDR3 extends over 12 amino acids. Here the CDR3 DNA reads TGCGCCAGCAGCAGAGGGGTTTCCGAGCAGTACTTC. Its translation is CASSRGVSEQYF.

This chain connects TRBV5-1 to TRBJ2-1; 10 bases match TRBD2. Germline V gene data show CDR1 as SGHRS and CDR2 as YFSETQ. V shed 4 bases and J 3 bases; nucleotides not matched to a gene: 7. CDR3 length equals 16 residues. Here the CDR3 reads CASSGRLAGFYNEQFF. The DNA of the CDR3 is TGCGCCAGCAGCGGGAGACTAGCGGGCTTCTACAATGAGCAGTTCTTC. The whole variable domain, filled in from reference TRBV5-1 and TRBJ2-1, reads KAGVTQTPRYLIKTRGQQVTLSCSPISGHRSVSWYQQTPGQGLQFLFEYFSETQRNKGNFPGRFSGRQFSNSRSEMNVSTLELGDSALYLCASSGRLAGFYNEQFFGPGTRLTVL.

As concerns this clonotype: This is likely a read error, given that the CDR3 carries no conserved phenylalanine or tryptophan at its end. V gene TRBV27 combines with J gene TRBJ1-1; D is unclear. The CDR3 has 14 amino acids. Germline CDR1 MNHEY, CDR2 SMNVEV (reference sequence). V was trimmed by 3 bases and J by 2 bases, leaving 10 bases between them. DNA of the CDR3: TGTGCCAGCAGTTTTCGGGCGGAAAACACTGAAGCTTTCTTG. This sequence encodes CASSFRAENTEAFL.

The chain employs TRBV28 and TRBJ2-7; D remains ambiguous. Trimming removed 7 bases from V and 2 bases from J, with 12 bases in between. The CDR3 is 13 amino acids. The germline CDR1 and CDR2 sequences are MDHEN and SYDVKM. The CDR3 spells CASKNGPAYEQYF. The CDR3 DNA reads as TGTGCCAGCAAAAACGGACCGGCCTACGAGCAGTACTTC.

The chain couples TRBV29-1 to TRBJ2-5; TRBD2 matches 9 bases. Looked up from germline, CDR1 is SQVTM and CDR2 is ANQGSEA. This CDR3 is 12 amino acids long. CDR3 in DNA: TGCGGTGGGGCTAGCGGGGAAGAGACCCAGTACTTC. Its translation: CGGASGEETQYF.

The chain recombines TRBV20-1 with TRBJ2-7; weak D call: TRBD1 (5 bases). This CDR3 region has 13 residues. Deletions cut 1 base from V and 5 bases from J, with 12 bases between. Germline V gene data show CDR1 as DFQATT and CDR2 as SNEGSKA (reference sequence). CDR3 DNA: TGCAGTGCTAGAGTGGCAGGGTGGGACGAGCAGTACTTC. This gives the protein CSARVAGWDEQYF.

The chain employs TRBV2 and TRBJ2-1; TRBD1 might be the D (6 bases). With 8 bases removed from V and 6 bases from J, the gap between germline ends came to 17 bases. The length of the CDR3 is 14 residues. CDR1 is SNHLY, CDR2 FYNNEI, per germline. The DNA of the CDR3 is TGTGCCAGCGGCAGGACAGCCCCTTTCAATGAGCAGTTCTTC. This codes for CASGRTAPFNEQFF.

This clonotype was seen more than once but under ten times. The chain uses TRBV3-1 and TRBJ2-1; 10 positions agree with TRBD2. This CDR3 is built from 14 residues. From germline, CDR1 is LGHDT and CDR2 YNNKEL (reference sequence). The trim removed 0 bases at V and 10 bases at J, leaving 3 bases unmatched. The CDR3: CASSQDPAGGEQFF. The CDR3, as DNA: TGTGCCAGCAGCCAAGATCCAGCGGGAGGGGAGCAGTTCTTC.

The rearrangement links TRBV11-2 to TRBJ2-1, with 8 bases lining up with TRBD2. The CDR3 sequence is 19 residues long. With V trimmed by 4 bases and J by 1 base, 15 bases remained unmatched. CDR1 and CDR2 (germline): SGHAT, FQNNGV. The CDR3 bases are TGTGCCAGCAGCTACAGATTGACTAGCGAGGTTGGTTCCTACAATGAGCAGTTCTTC. This sequence encodes CASSYRLTSEVGSYNEQFF.

The chain carries TRBV12-3 or TRBV12-4 and TRBJ2-7; 9 bases are a match to TRBD2. Germline trimming cut 3 bases from V and 8 bases from J; bases unmatched to any gene: 5. The CDR3 runs 13 residues. The chain's CDR3 is CASSFASGIKQYF. The CDR3 region has the DNA TGTGCCAGCAGTTTTGCTAGCGGGATTAAGCAGTACTTC.